This entry is about one T cell receptor (beta chain). The antigen remains undetermined. This sample is drawn from a study of OX40 agonist ivuxolimab in advanced cancers. Across the whole study: Males comprised around four fifths of the group, whose mean age was about 60 years (range 23 to 79).

Some clones are missing from TCRdb's copy, which holds only in-frame ones; the method was immunoSEQ multiplex PCR. This table holds some 90,000 clones, around 87% found once. General study points: CD8+ T cells averaged more expanded clones than CD4+. Dose levels from 0.1 to 3.0 mg/kg saw CD4+ and CD8+ blood T cells expand clonally by week 6.

V lost 2 bases to trimming and J lost 6 bases, with 13 bases between them. Per the germline V gene, CDR1 is MDHEN and CDR2 is SYDVKM. The CDR3 contains 14 residues. Exclusion applied to patients with autoimmune disease history or systemic immunosuppression. This sequence was found in an adult with an advanced solid tumor such as melanoma, head and neck, liver or kidney cancer. The sequences come from CD4+ or CD8+ T cells sorted from blood, collected in a trial of the OX40 agonist ivuxolimab. The chain couples TRBV28 to TRBJ1-2; D perhaps matches TRBD1 (5 bases). The DNA for the CDR3 is TGTGCCAGCAGTTTAGGGGCCTATATGGATGGCTACACCTTC. Translation: CASSLGAYMDGYTF.